A selection of T cell receptor beta chains follows, all from one sample in a study of T cell changes during pregnancy in multiple sclerosis. The repertoire was sequenced with immunoSEQ multiplex PCR; TCRdb's copy has only in-frame clones and lacks some. Among over 30,000 clones, 88% were seen once, and the ten largest hold more than 0.95%. This specimen was CD4+ T cells from peripheral blood mononuclear cells, taken before pregnancy. Receptors originate from a female donor with multiple sclerosis, enrolled in a pregnancy study. CDR3s include the opening cysteine and the closing phenylalanine or tryptophan. Fields, in order: V gene, CDR3 protein.

TRBV30	CAWTTGTYEQYF
TRBV6-5	CASSYASGPLREQYF
TRBV10-3	CAISADREGEQFF
TRBV7-2	CASSLTSGSSDQETQYF
TRBV5-1	CASSLGQVADNEQFF
TRBV7-2	CANLAGRTGELFF
TRBV30	CAWRGISLDTQYF
TRBV10-1	CASSDLVSGELFF
TRBV10-3	CAIREGLAGGFRNTGELFF
TRBV27	CASREQGRLEKLFF
TRBV18	CASSPGRGLTYEQYF
TRBV6-5	CASSAQGNQPQHF
TRBV4-1	CASSHPGLAGGPAKNIQYF
TRBV27	CASSVRGTGYYNEQFF
TRBV4-3	CASSQAASGRADTQYF
TRBV10-3	CAITQGSSYEQYF
TRBV5-4	CASSLGASGYTDTQYF
TRBV9	CASSVSPGTVGNEQFF
TRBV27	CASSRQGVRVADEQYF
TRBV28	CASSPSGRKGEQYF
TRBV28	CASSLPLAGISGANVLTF
TRBV5-1	CASSLSPQGANYGYTF
TRBV7-2	CASSPRSGITGELFF
TRBV5-1	CASGRLAGVTDTQYF
TRBV14	CASSQSGSGELFF
TRBV2	CASSRALAGARNEQFF
TRBV5-1	CASSLGQGAYEQYF
TRBV5-4	CASSVDRGNEKLFF
TRBV19	CASRDRAIFGEKLFF
TRBV7-9	CASTRRGSSDTEAFF
TRBV28	CASADPGGRGNYGYTF
TRBV9	CASSTSSQTSGGYNEQFF
TRBV29-1	CSVESGIGAFF
TRBV5-1	CASSLGQGRGEQYF
TRBV5-6	CTSSPDRGQETQYF
TRBV9	CASSEGVAVETQYF
TRBV19	CASSPLEEETQYF
TRBV19	CASRLSGTGRNIQYF
TRBV6-6	CASRDRGYGNQPQHF